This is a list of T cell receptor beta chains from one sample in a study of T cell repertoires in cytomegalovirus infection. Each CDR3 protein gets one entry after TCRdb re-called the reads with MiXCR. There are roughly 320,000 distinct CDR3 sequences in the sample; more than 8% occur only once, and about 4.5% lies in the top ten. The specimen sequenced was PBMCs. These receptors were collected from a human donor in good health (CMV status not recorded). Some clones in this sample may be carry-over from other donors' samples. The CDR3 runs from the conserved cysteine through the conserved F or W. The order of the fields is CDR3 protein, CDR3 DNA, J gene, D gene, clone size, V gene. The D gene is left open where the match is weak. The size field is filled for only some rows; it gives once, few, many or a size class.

CASKRGDDQPQHF | TGTGCCAGCAAAAGAGGGGACGATCAGCCCCAGCATTTT | TRBJ1-5 | - | few | TRBV25-1
CASSLEPFQPQHF | TGTGCCAGCAGCTTAGAACCGTTTCAGCCCCAGCATTTT | TRBJ1-5 | - | many | TRBV7-2
CISVPVPPPPVTPSSYNEQFF | - | TRBJ2-1 | - | - | TRBV7-5
CASSQIQIGFNEQFF | TGCGCCAGCAGCCAAATCCAGATAGGGTTCAATGAGCAGTTCTTC | TRBJ2-1 | - | many | TRBV4-3
CASSGTHEQLF | TGTGCCAGCAGCGGGACCCATGAGCAGTTATTC | TRBJ2-1 | - | - | TRBV12-3/TRBV12-4
CASSQWGQTSTDTQYF | TGTGCCAGCAGCCAATGGGGACAGACGAGCACAGATACGCAGTATTTT | TRBJ2-3 | TRBD1 | - | TRBV11-2
CASSLGTGKNSPLHF | TGTGCCAGCAGCCTCGGGACAGGGAAAAATTCACCCCTCCACTTT | TRBJ1-6 | TRBD1 | many | TRBV12-3/TRBV12-4
CATSRGGTGYYEQYF | TGTGCCACCAGCAGAGGGGGAACAGGCTACTACGAGCAGTACTTC | TRBJ2-7 | - | few | TRBV15
CASSLDVGGASYEQYF | TGTGCCAGCAGCTTAGATGTAGGGGGGGCCTCCTACGAGCAGTACTTC | TRBJ2-7 | - | few | TRBV13
CASSFSGRTTDTQYF | TGTGCCAGCAGCTTTAGCGGAAGGACCACAGATACGCAGTATTTT | TRBJ2-3 | - | many | TRBV11-2
CASSPRQGSGGYTF | TGTGCCAGCAGCCCCCGACAGGGCTCGGGCGGCTACACCTTC | TRBJ1-2 | TRBD1 | few | TRBV12-3/TRBV12-4
CASSQGGPGENNYGYTF | TGCGCCAGCAGCCAGGGGGGTCCGGGAGAGAATAACTATGGCTACACCTTC | TRBJ1-2 | - | many | TRBV4-3
CASRLSGQGDSPLHF | TGTGCCAGCAGGTTGAGTGGACAGGGGGATTCACCCCTCCACTTT | TRBJ1-6 | TRBD1 | few | TRBV2
CASSTQLDPGQSDTQYF | TGTGCCAGCAGCACACAACTTGACCCCGGGCAATCAGATACGCAGTATTTT | TRBJ2-3 | - | - | TRBV7-9
CASSQDLKTANTGELFF | TGTGCCAGCAGCCAAGATTTGAAGACAGCTAACACCGGGGAGCTGTTTTTT | TRBJ2-2 | - | few | TRBV4-2
CASSLAASSYNEQFF | TGTGCCAGCAGCTTAGCGGCGAGCTCCTACAATGAGCAGTTCTTC | TRBJ2-1 | - | many | TRBV7-2
CASRYGQAGNREKLFF | TGTGCCAGCAGATACGGACAGGCCGGGAATCGTGAAAAACTGTTTTTT | TRBJ1-4 | TRBD1 | many | TRBV12-3/TRBV12-4
CASQKAGGVQETQYF | TGTGCCAGCCAAAAAGCAGGGGGAGTCCAAGAGACCCAGTACTTC | TRBJ2-5 | TRBD1 | - | TRBV6-1
CSARAGAQETQYF | TGCAGTGCTAGGGCCGGGGCCCAAGAGACCCAGTACTTC | TRBJ2-5 | - | - | TRBV20-1
CASSAILAGGYNEQSF | TGCGCCAGCAGCGCAATACTAGCGGGAGGGTACAATGAGCAGTCCTTC | TRBJ2-1 | TRBD2 | - | TRBV5-1
CASSSGTGVPIANEKLFF | TGTGCCAGCAGCTCCGGGACAGGGGTCCCCATAGCTAATGAAAAACTGTTTTTT | TRBJ1-4 | TRBD1 | - | TRBV12-3/TRBV12-4
CASSLLAQWGSGYTF | TGTGCCAGCAGTTTATTGGCCCAATGGGGGTCTGGCTACACCTTC | TRBJ1-2 | - | - | TRBV12-3/TRBV12-4
CASTTRRDSRQKETQYF | TGTGCCAGCACTACACGACGGGACAGTCGCCAAAAAGAGACCCAGTACTTC | TRBJ2-5 | TRBD1 | - | TRBV6-2/TRBV6-3
CASSRTAQETQYF | TGTGCCAGCTCACGGACAGCGCAAGAGACCCAGTACTTC | TRBJ2-5 | - | - | TRBV18
CASSLIGGRNNEQFF | TGTGCCAGCAGTTTGATCGGGGGGCGTAACAATGAGCAGTTCTTC | TRBJ2-1 | - | many | TRBV28
CSVPLASNEQYF | TGCAGTGTCCCCCTAGCGTCCAACGAGCAGTACTTC | TRBJ2-7 | - | - | TRBV20-1
CASSLGMAGRGQPQHF | TGTGCCAGCAGTTTAGGCATGGCCGGACGAGGGCAGCCCCAGCATTTT | TRBJ1-5 | - | - | TRBV27
CASSVGLAEETQYF | TGTGCCAGCAGCGTGGGACTAGCGGAAGAGACCCAGTACTTC | TRBJ2-5 | TRBD2 | many | TRBV7-2
CASSNGPGGDIQYF | TGTGCCAGCAGCAACGGGCCGGGGGGAGACATTCAGTACTTC | TRBJ2-4 | TRBD2 | many | TRBV7-2
CASKSQGGASTDTQYF | TGTGCCAGCAAATCCCAGGGGGGTGCTAGCACAGATACGCAGTATTTT | TRBJ2-3 | - | many | TRBV7-6
CSAYPWTGGDYEQYF | TGCAGTGCTTACCCCTGGACAGGAGGAGACTACGAGCAGTACTTC | TRBJ2-7 | TRBD1 | many | TRBV20-1
CASSLRAVRDYTF | TGTGCCAGCAGCTTAAGGGCAGTGAGAGACTACACCTTC | TRBJ1-2 | - | many | TRBV7-2
CASSTPGLAGDPDTQYF | TGTGCCAGTAGTACCCCGGGACTAGCGGGAGATCCAGATACGCAGTATTTT | TRBJ2-3 | TRBD2 | many | TRBV19
CASSPTNGQPQHF | TGTGCCAGCAGCCCCACTAACGGGCAGCCCCAGCATTTT | TRBJ1-5 | - | many | TRBV7-8
CASSLRDGRGQGDLFF | TGTGCCAGCAGCTTAAGGGACGGTCGGGGACAGGGGGACCTTTTTTTC | TRBJ1-2 | TRBD1 | few | TRBV7-2
CASTREDSKQETQYF | TGTGCCAGCACCCGAGAGGACAGCAAGCAAGAGACCCAGTACTTC | TRBJ2-5 | - | many | TRBV6-5
CAISVERGTYNEQFF | TGTGCCATCAGTGTTGAGAGGGGGACCTACAATGAGCAGTTCTTC | TRBJ2-1 | - | - | TRBV10-3
CASTRPLAGAFSYNEQFF | TGTGCCAGCACCCGTCCATTAGCGGGAGCCTTCTCCTACAATGAGCAGTTCTTC | TRBJ2-1 | TRBD2 | many | TRBV7-2
CASSLGRARRNEQFF | TGTGCCAGCAGCTTAGGGAGGGCTCGCAGGAATGAGCAGTTCTTC | TRBJ2-1 | - | many | TRBV7-2
CASSSGTSGDYEQYF | TGTGCCAGCAGTTCAGGGACTAGCGGGGACTACGAGCAGTACTTC | TRBJ2-7 | TRBD2 | many | TRBV28
CASSPRGVDTQYF | TGCGCCAGCAGCCCCCGGGGGGTAGATACGCAGTATTTT | TRBJ2-3 | TRBD2 | few | TRBV4-1
CASSGDRGPLKQFF | TGTGCCAGCAGTGGTGACAGGGGGCCGCTAAAGCAGTTCTTC | TRBJ2-1 | TRBD1 | many | TRBV12-3/TRBV12-4
CASSQGTGVSYEQYF | TGTGCCAGCAGTCAGGGGACAGGGGTTTCCTACGAGCAGTACTTC | TRBJ2-7 | TRBD1 | few | TRBV6-5
CASSRTSFGTNEKLFF | TGTGCCAGCAGCCGGACATCTTTCGGAACTAATGAAAAACTGTTTTTT | TRBJ1-4 | - | - | TRBV12-3/TRBV12-4